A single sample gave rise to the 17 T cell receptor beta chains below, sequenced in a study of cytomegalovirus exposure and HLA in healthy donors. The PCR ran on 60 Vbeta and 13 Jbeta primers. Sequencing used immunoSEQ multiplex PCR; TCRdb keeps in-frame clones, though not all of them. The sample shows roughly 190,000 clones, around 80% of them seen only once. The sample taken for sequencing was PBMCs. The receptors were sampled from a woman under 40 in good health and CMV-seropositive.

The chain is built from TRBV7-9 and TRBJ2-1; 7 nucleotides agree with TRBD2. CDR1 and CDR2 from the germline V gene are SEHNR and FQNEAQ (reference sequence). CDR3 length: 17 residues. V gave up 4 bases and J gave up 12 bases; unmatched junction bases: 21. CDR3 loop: CASSSILAGWASHGQFF. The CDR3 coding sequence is TGTGCCAGCAGCTCCATCTTAGCGGGCTGGGCTTCACATGGGCAGTTCTTC.

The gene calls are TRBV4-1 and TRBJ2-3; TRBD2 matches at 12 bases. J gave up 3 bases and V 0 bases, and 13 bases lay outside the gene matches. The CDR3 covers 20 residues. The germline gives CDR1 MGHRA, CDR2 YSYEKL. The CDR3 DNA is TGCGCCAGCAGCCAAGACGCGGCTAGCGGGAGGGCCGGGTTGACAGATACGCAGTATTTT. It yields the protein CASSQDAASGRAGLTDTQYF.

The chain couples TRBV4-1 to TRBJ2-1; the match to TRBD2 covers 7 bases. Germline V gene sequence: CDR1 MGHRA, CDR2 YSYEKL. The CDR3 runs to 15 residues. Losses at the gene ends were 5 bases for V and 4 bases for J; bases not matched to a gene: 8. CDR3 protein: CASSKSSSGYNEQFF. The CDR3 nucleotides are TGCGCCAGCAGCAAAAGCAGTAGCGGGTACAATGAGCAGTTCTTC.

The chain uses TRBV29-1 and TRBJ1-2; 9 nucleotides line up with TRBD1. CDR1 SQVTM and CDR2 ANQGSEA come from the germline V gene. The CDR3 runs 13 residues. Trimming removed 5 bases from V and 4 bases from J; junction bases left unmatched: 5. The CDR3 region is CSVTGGQGYGYTF. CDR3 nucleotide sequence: TGCAGCGTTACCGGGGGACAGGGCTATGGCTACACCTTC.

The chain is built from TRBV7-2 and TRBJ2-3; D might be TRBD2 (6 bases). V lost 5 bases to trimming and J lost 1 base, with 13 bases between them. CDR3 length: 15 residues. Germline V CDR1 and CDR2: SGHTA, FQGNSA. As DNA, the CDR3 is TGTGCCAGCAGCCGTAGCGGCCTTGGCACAGATACGCAGTATTTT. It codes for CASSRSGLGTDTQYF.

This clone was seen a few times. CDR3 sequence (DNA): TGTGCCAGCAGCCAGACACCTAGCAATCAGCCCCAGCATTTT. Its protein is CASSQTPSNQPQHF. The V and J genes are TRBV7-2 and TRBJ1-5, with D unresolved. Germline values: CDR1 SGHTA, CDR2 FQGNSA. Trimming stripped 5 bases from V and 0 bases from J, with 8 bases between. The CDR3 is made up of 14 amino acids.

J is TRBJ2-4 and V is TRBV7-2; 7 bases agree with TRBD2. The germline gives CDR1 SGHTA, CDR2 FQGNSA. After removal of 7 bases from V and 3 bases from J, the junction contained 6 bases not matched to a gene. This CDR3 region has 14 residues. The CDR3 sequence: CASNGGSGKNIQYF. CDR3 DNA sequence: TGTGCCAGCAACGGGGGGTCGGGCAAAAACATTCAGTACTTC.

This CDR3 is CASSLTSAADTQYF. The CDR3, as DNA: TGTGCCAGCAGCCTGACTAGCGCTGCAGATACGCAGTATTTT. The rearrangement links TRBV5-4 to TRBJ2-3, with 8 bases identical to TRBD2. Germline CDR1 is SGHNT and CDR2 is YYREEE (reference sequence). The CDR3 sequence is 14 residues long. V shed 4 bases and J 4 bases; nucleotides not matched to a gene: 5.

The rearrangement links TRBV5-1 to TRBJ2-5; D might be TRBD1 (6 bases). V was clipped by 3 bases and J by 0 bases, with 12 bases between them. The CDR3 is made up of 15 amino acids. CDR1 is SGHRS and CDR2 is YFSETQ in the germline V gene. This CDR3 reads CASSWAGANQETQYF. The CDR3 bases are TGCGCCAGCAGCTGGGCAGGGGCTAACCAAGAGACCCAGTACTTC.

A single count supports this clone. The CDR3 region is CASSPWTGRDYGYTF. CDR3 nucleotides: TGTGCCAGCAGTCCCTGGACAGGGCGGGACTATGGCTACACCTTC. The V gene is TRBV6-6, the J gene TRBJ1-2; 8 bases align to TRBD1. The trim removed 5 bases at V and 3 bases at J, leaving 8 bases unmatched. The length of the CDR3 is 15 residues. Per the germline V gene, CDR1 is MNHNY and CDR2 is SVGAGI (reference sequence).

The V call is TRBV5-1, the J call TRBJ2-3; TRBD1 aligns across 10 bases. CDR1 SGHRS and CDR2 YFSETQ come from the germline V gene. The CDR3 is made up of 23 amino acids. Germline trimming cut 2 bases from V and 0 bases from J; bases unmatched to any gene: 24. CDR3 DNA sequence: TGCGCCAGCAGCTTTCGCGTAACAGCCGGGACAGGGGTTAATTTTCCTAGCACAGATACGCAGTATTTT. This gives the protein CASSFRVTAGTGVNFPSTDTQYF. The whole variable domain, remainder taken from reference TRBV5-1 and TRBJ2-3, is KAGVTQTPRYLIKTRGQQVTLSCSPISGHRSVSWYQQTPGQGLQFLFEYFSETQRNKGNFPGRFSGRQFSNSRSEMNVSTLELGDSALYLCASSFRVTAGTGVNFPSTDTQYFGPGTRLTVL.

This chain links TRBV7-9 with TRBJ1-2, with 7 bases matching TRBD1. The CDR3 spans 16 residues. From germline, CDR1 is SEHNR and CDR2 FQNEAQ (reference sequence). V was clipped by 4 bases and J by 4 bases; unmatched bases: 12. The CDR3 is CASSSLRGDSTYGYTF. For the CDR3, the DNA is TGTGCCAGCAGCTCATTAAGGGGGGACAGTACCTATGGCTACACCTTC.

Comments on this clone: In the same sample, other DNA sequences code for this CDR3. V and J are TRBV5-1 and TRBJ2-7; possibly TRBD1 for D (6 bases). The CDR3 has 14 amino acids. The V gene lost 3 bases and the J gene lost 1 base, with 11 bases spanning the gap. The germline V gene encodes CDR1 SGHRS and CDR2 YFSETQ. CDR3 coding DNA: TGCGCCAGCAGCTACAGGACAGAGTCCTACGAGCAGTACTTC. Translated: CASSYRTESYEQYF.

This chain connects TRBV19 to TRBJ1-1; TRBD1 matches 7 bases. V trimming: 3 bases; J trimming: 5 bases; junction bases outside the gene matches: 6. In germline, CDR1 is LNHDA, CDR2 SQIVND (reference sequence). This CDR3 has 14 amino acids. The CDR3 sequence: CASSIYRGSTEAFF. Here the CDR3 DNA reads TGTGCCAGTAGTATTTACAGGGGCTCAACTGAAGCTTTCTTT.

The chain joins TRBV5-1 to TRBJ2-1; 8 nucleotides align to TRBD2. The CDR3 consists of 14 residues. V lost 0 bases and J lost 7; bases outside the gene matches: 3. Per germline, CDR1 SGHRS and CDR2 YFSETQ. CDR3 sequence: CASSLEVAGNEQFF. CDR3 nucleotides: TGCGCCAGCAGCTTGGAGGTAGCGGGGAATGAGCAGTTCTTC. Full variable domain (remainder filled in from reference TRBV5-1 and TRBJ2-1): KAGVTQTPRYLIKTRGQQVTLSCSPISGHRSVSWYQQTPGQGLQFLFEYFSETQRNKGNFPGRFSGRQFSNSRSEMNVSTLELGDSALYLCASSLEVAGNEQFFGPGTRLTVL.

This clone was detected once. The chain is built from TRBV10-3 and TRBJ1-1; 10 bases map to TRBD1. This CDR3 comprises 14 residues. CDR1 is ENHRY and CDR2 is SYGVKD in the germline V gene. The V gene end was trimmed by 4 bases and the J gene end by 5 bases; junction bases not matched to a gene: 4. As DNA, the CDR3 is TGTGCCATCAGTGGGACAGGGGGGAGGACTGAAGCTTTCTTT. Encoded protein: CAISGTGGRTEAFF.

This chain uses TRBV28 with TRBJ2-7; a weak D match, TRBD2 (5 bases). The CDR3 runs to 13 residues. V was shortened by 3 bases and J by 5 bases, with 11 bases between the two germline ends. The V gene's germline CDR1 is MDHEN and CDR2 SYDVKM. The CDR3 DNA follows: TGTGCCAGCAGTTTTACGGCCGGGGACGAGCAGTACTTC. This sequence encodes CASSFTAGDEQYF.